These T cell receptor beta chains were read from a single sample in a study of OX40 agonist ivuxolimab in advanced cancers. The protocol was immunoSEQ multiplex PCR, while the TCRdb copy is restricted to in-frame clones and leaves out a portion. Found here are about 42,000 clones, roughly 86% of them singletons; the top ten hold 15%. This material consisted of CD4+ or CD8+ T cells sorted from blood, taken in a trial of the OX40 agonist ivuxolimab. These receptors came from an adult with an advanced solid tumor such as melanoma, head and neck, liver or kidney cancer. CDR3s include the opening cysteine and the closing phenylalanine or tryptophan. D genes are given only for firm matches. The size entry is marked missing in some rows and otherwise reads once, few, many or a size class.

J: TRBJ2-5
size: -
D: TRBD1
V: TRBV9
DNA: TGTGCCAGCAGCGGGGGACAGGTCGGGGCTCAAGAGACCCAGTACTTC
CDR3: CASSGGQVGAQETQYF

J: TRBJ1-4
size: -
D: -
V: TRBV5-5
DNA: TGTGCCAGCAGCCTCCCCGGAGGGGATGAAAAACTGTTTTTT
CDR3: CASSLPGGDEKLFF

J: TRBJ2-2
size: few
D: -
V: TRBV19
DNA: TGTGCCAGTAGTTTCAGGGTCACCGGGGAGCTGTTTTTT
CDR3: CASSFRVTGELFF

J: TRBJ2-3
size: -
D: -
V: TRBV27
DNA: TGTGCCAGCAGTGTTTTGGCAGGGAGCACAGATACGCAGTATTTT
CDR3: CASSVLAGSTDTQYF

J: TRBJ1-1
size: -
D: -
V: TRBV30
DNA: TGTGCCTGGATATCGCTGGGGGACACTGAAGCTTTCTTT
CDR3: CAWISLGDTEAFF

J: TRBJ2-2
size: once
D: -
V: TRBV25-1
DNA: TGTGCCAGCAGTTTCCGGGGGACAGGGGAGCTGTTTTTT
CDR3: CASSFRGTGELFF

J: TRBJ2-3
size: once
D: TRBD1
V: TRBV7-2
DNA: TGTGCCAGAGGGGACAGGGTAACAGATACGCAGTATTTT
CDR3: CARGDRVTDTQYF

J: TRBJ2-7
size: -
D: -
V: TRBV29-1
DNA: TGCAGCGTTGAAGGCAGGGGCACATCCTACGAGCAGTACTTC
CDR3: CSVEGRGTSYEQYF

J: TRBJ1-2
size: -
D: -
V: TRBV5-1
DNA: TGCGCCAGCAGCTCAGGTGACGGTGGTGGCGGCTACACCTTC
CDR3: CASSSGDGGGGYTF

J: TRBJ2-1
size: few
D: TRBD2
V: TRBV6-6
DNA: TGTGCCAGCAGTCAATTAGCGGGGGGGCCGGGGAATGAGCAGTTCTTC
CDR3: CASSQLAGGPGNEQFF

J: TRBJ2-1
size: -
D: -
V: TRBV7-9
DNA: TGTGCCAGCAGCCTAATAGTCGAGGGAGAGGCTCAGTTCTTC
CDR3: CASSLIVEGEAQFF

J: TRBJ2-5
size: -
D: TRBD2
V: TRBV7-6
DNA: TGTGCCAGCAGCCCTAGCGGAACCCAAGAGACCCAGTACTTC
CDR3: CASSPSGTQETQYF

J: TRBJ2-2
size: few
D: -
V: TRBV5-4
DNA: TGTGCCAGCAGCTCCGGGACTTACAACACCGGGGAGCTGTTTTTT
CDR3: CASSSGTYNTGELFF

J: TRBJ1-4
size: -
D: -
V: TRBV27
DNA: TGTGCCAGCAGTGGACGAGGGGGTCCTAATGAAAAACTGTTTTTT
CDR3: CASSGRGGPNEKLFF

J: TRBJ1-5
size: -
D: -
V: TRBV28
DNA: TGTGCCAGCAGTTGGTTGGGCAATCAGCCCCAGCATTTT
CDR3: CASSWLGNQPQHF

J: TRBJ1-2
size: -
D: TRBD1
V: TRBV29-1
DNA: TGCAGCGTTGAAGATCCCGGGACAGGGCCCTATGGCTACACCTTC
CDR3: CSVEDPGTGPYGYTF

J: TRBJ1-2
size: -
D: TRBD1
V: TRBV29-1
DNA: TGCAGCGTCATTGAAGCAGGGGGCCTCTATGGCTACACCTTC
CDR3: CSVIEAGGLYGYTF

J: TRBJ1-1
size: -
D: TRBD1
V: TRBV14
DNA: TGTGCCAGCAGCCCTTACAGGGGATACACTGAAGCTTTCTTT
CDR3: CASSPYRGYTEAFF

J: TRBJ2-4
size: -
D: -
V: TRBV27
DNA: TGTGCCAGCAGTTTAGGGCCCGATCCCAAAAACATTCAGTACTTC
CDR3: CASSLGPDPKNIQYF

J: TRBJ1-1
size: -
D: -
V: TRBV6-5
DNA: TGTGCCAGCAGTGGGGTAGGGGTAGGGACTGAAGCTTTCTTT
CDR3: CASSGVGVGTEAFF

J: TRBJ1-2
size: -
D: -
V: TRBV13
DNA: TGTGCCAGCAGCCCGGCGGGGGAAAACTATGGCTACACCTTC
CDR3: CASSPAGENYGYTF

J: TRBJ2-2
size: -
D: -
V: TRBV5-1
DNA: TGCGCCAGCAGCCCTGACACGGGGACCGGGGAGCTGTTTTTT
CDR3: CASSPDTGTGELFF

J: TRBJ2-5
size: -
D: TRBD2
V: TRBV5-1
DNA: TGCGCCAGCAGCCATCTAGCGGGAGGGGGAGAGACCCAGTACTTC
CDR3: CASSHLAGGGETQYF

J: TRBJ1-1
size: -
D: -
V: TRBV7-9
DNA: TGTGCCAGCAGCTTGGGACACTTACTAGAAGCTTTCTTT
CDR3: CASSLGHLLEAFF

J: TRBJ2-5
size: -
D: -
V: TRBV11-2
DNA: TGTGCCAGCAGCTTAGATGGGGGCGGGGCCCAGTACTTC
CDR3: CASSLDGGGAQYF

J: TRBJ1-2
size: few
D: -
V: TRBV4-3
DNA: TGCGCCAGCAGCCAAGTACAGGAAGGAGGAGGCTACACCTTC
CDR3: CASSQVQEGGGYTF

J: TRBJ1-2
size: few
D: TRBD1
V: TRBV29-1
DNA: TGCAGCGGGACAGGGGGCGCGAATGGCTACACCTTC
CDR3: CSGTGGANGYTF

J: TRBJ1-1
size: -
D: -
V: TRBV2
DNA: TGTGCCAGCACAGGGGAAATGGTGAACACTGAAGCTTTCTTT
CDR3: CASTGEMVNTEAFF

J: TRBJ1-2
size: -
D: -
V: TRBV29-1
DNA: TGCAGCGTTGACCTGACTAGTAACTATGGCTACACCTTC
CDR3: CSVDLTSNYGYTF

J: TRBJ2-1
size: -
D: -
V: TRBV7-6
DNA: TGTGCCAGCAGCACATTCAGACAGGGAGGTTTCAACAATGAGCAGTTCTTC
CDR3: CASSTFRQGGFNNEQFF

J: TRBJ2-2
size: -
D: -
V: TRBV27
DNA: TGTGCCACCGGGTTCGGCGGGGAGCTGTTTTTT
CDR3: CATGFGGELFF

J: TRBJ2-7
size: -
D: TRBD1
V: TRBV29-1
DNA: TGCAGCGCGCCCGGGACAGGGGGCTCCGAGCAGTACTTC
CDR3: CSAPGTGGSEQYF

J: TRBJ2-1
size: few
D: TRBD2
V: TRBV4-2
DNA: TGTGCCAGCAGCCCAATATCGGGGGGGCTGGATGAGCAGTTCTTC
CDR3: CASSPISGGLDEQFF

J: TRBJ1-4
size: -
D: -
V: TRBV4-1
DNA: TGCGCCAGCAGCCAATCCCTGGACTTGACGGATGAAAAACTGTTTTTT
CDR3: CASSQSLDLTDEKLFF

J: TRBJ2-4
size: -
D: -
V: TRBV29-1
DNA: TGCAGCGTTGAGATAGGGGACAAAAACATTCAGTACTTC
CDR3: CSVEIGDKNIQYF

J: TRBJ2-7
size: -
D: -
V: TRBV6-1
DNA: TGTGCCAGCAGTGACCCCGCCGGAGGACGGACTCCCTACGAGCAGTACTTC
CDR3: CASSDPAGGRTPYEQYF

J: TRBJ1-2
size: once
D: -
V: TRBV5-1
DNA: TGCGCCAGCAGCTTCGGCGGGGCTAGTGGCTACACCTTC
CDR3: CASSFGGASGYTF

J: TRBJ2-2
size: -
D: TRBD1
V: TRBV28
DNA: TGTGCCAGCAGTGACCGGGACAGGGCGGGCGGGGAGCTGTTTTTT
CDR3: CASSDRDRAGGELFF

J: TRBJ1-1
size: -
D: -
V: TRBV7-9
DNA: TGTGCCAGCAGCCCACGGAGGGAGGGCTGGGCTGAAGCTTTCTTT
CDR3: CASSPRREGWAEAFF

J: TRBJ2-5
size: -
D: TRBD1
V: TRBV2
DNA: TGTGCCAGCAGTTTTTGGTCGGACAGGGCAGAGACCCAGTACTTC
CDR3: CASSFWSDRAETQYF

J: TRBJ2-3
size: -
D: TRBD2
V: TRBV4-1
DNA: TGCGCCAGCAGCGCGCCTACTAGCGGGGTTACCACAGATACGCAGTATTTT
CDR3: CASSAPTSGVTTDTQYF

J: TRBJ2-7
size: -
D: -
V: TRBV7-2
DNA: TGTGCCAGCAGCTTAGACTTGGTATCCTACGAGCAGTACTTC
CDR3: CASSLDLVSYEQYF

J: TRBJ2-5
size: -
D: TRBD2
V: TRBV10-1
DNA: TGCGCCAGCAGTGAGCGGGGAGGGGAGACCCAGTACTTC
CDR3: CASSERGGETQYF

J: TRBJ2-6
size: once
D: -
V: TRBV5-4
DNA: TGTGCCAGCAGCTTGGTAGGGGCTGGGGCCAACGTCCTGACTTTC
CDR3: CASSLVGAGANVLTF

J: TRBJ2-7
size: -
D: TRBD1
V: TRBV5-5
DNA: TGTGCCAGCAGCTTTGGGACAGCCGGCGAGCAGTACTTC
CDR3: CASSFGTAGEQYF

J: TRBJ1-2
size: few
D: -
V: TRBV5-4
DNA: TGTGCCAGCAGCTTATCTGGGCAGGGTGACGGCTACACCTTC
CDR3: CASSLSGQGDGYTF

J: TRBJ1-5
size: -
D: TRBD1
V: TRBV28
DNA: TGTGCCAGCAGTTTAGGACAGGGGAATCAGCCCCAGCATTTT
CDR3: CASSLGQGNQPQHF

J: TRBJ2-1
size: -
D: TRBD2
V: TRBV29-1
DNA: TGCAGCGTTGAGGGGACTAGCGGAAACAATGAGCAGTTCTTC
CDR3: CSVEGTSGNNEQFF

J: TRBJ1-2
size: once
D: -
V: TRBV6-1
DNA: TGTGCCAGCAGTCTGGGGGAGGGCTACACCTTC
CDR3: CASSLGEGYTF

J: TRBJ1-3
size: -
D: TRBD1
V: TRBV11-2
DNA: TGTGCCAGCAGCCCCCGACAGGGGGTCTCTGGAAACACCATATATTTT
CDR3: CASSPRQGVSGNTIYF

J: TRBJ1-5
size: -
D: TRBD1
V: TRBV2
DNA: TGTGCCAGCAGTGAGGGGCCGGACAGGTTCAATCAGCCCCAGCATTTT
CDR3: CASSEGPDRFNQPQHF

J: TRBJ2-5
size: -
D: -
V: TRBV2
DNA: TGTGCCAGCAAAATAAACACCCAGTACTTC
CDR3: CASKINTQYF

J: TRBJ1-1
size: -
D: TRBD1
V: TRBV10-3
DNA: TGTGCCATCAGGGGGACAGGGCTGGGCACTGAAGCTTTCTTT
CDR3: CAIRGTGLGTEAFF

J: TRBJ1-1
size: -
D: -
V: TRBV7-8
DNA: TGTGCCAGCAGCCGGCGGAATGGAACCTGGGTGAAGGGTGCGTTGGCTGAAGCTTTCTTT
CDR3: CASSRRNGTWVKGALAEAFF